Listed below are T cell receptor beta chains from one sample, sequenced in a study of T cell responses to AZD1222 COVID-19 vaccine. Sequencing used immunoSEQ multiplex PCR; TCRdb keeps in-frame clones, though not all of them. This table holds 150,000 or so clones, more than 70% found once. The specimen comprised peripheral blood, sampled on day 0 of AZD1222 vaccination. All receptors derive from an adult in good health. Each CDR3 is given without its conserved first and last residue. The order of the fields is J gene, V gene, CDR3 protein.

J: TRBJ2-2
V: TRBV2
CDR3: ASSEDISNTGELF

J: TRBJ2-5
V: TRBV7-2
CDR3: ASSSQETQY

J: TRBJ2-3
V: TRBV7-2
CDR3: ASSQAGRLTQY

J: TRBJ1-5
V: TRBV7-9
CDR3: ASSLGSRPYQPQH

J: TRBJ1-3
V: TRBV18
CDR3: ASSGQPISGNTIY

J: TRBJ1-1
V: TRBV7-2
CDR3: ASSLRAGQRLTEAF

J: TRBJ1-2
V: TRBV4-2
CDR3: ASSQGETVNYGYT

J: TRBJ2-2
V: TRBV5-1
CDR3: ASSVQRKRDRLNTGELF

J: TRBJ1-5
V: TRBV6-1
CDR3: ASSDMGYQPQH

J: TRBJ2-7
V: TRBV7-2
CDR3: ASSFSISVPNEQY

J: TRBJ2-1
V: TRBV27
CDR3: ASASTRSYNEQF

J: TRBJ2-7
V: TRBV30
CDR3: AWSGLAGGYEQY

J: TRBJ2-1
V: TRBV5-1
CDR3: ASSLDPPKGGGDEQF

J: TRBJ2-2
V: TRBV25-1
CDR3: ASSEGDRDTGELF

J: TRBJ2-7
V: TRBV5-4
CDR3: ASSLSSASSEQY

J: TRBJ2-2
V: TRBV4-3
CDR3: ASSQGTGSRGTGELF

J: TRBJ1-1
V: TRBV11-2
CDR3: ASSAKRQGAPTEAF

J: TRBJ1-3
V: TRBV5-6
CDR3: ASSFGRTNSGNTIY

J: TRBJ1-6
V: TRBV6-5
CDR3: ASRVTGGNSPLH

J: TRBJ2-7
V: TRBV5-5
CDR3: ASSSGGTGFQEQY

J: TRBJ2-1
V: TRBV24-1
CDR3: ATSDLADNEQF

J: TRBJ2-7
V: TRBV27
CDR3: ASSLRASYEQY

J: TRBJ1-2
V: TRBV29-1
CDR3: SVGDPGWGYT

J: TRBJ1-2
V: TRBV7-2
CDR3: ASIGQGDYGYT

J: TRBJ2-3
V: TRBV19
CDR3: ASSYFGTQY

J: TRBJ1-3
V: TRBV2
CDR3: ATNRPGNTIY

J: TRBJ1-5
V: TRBV18
CDR3: ASSPSTGTFNQPQH

J: TRBJ2-1
V: TRBV7-9
CDR3: ASSLAHYSGSRNEQF

J: TRBJ2-5
V: TRBV5-1
CDR3: ASSPGLAGGPIETQY

J: TRBJ2-3
V: TRBV5-5
CDR3: ASSQGGARTDTQY

J: TRBJ2-1
V: TRBV7-7
CDR3: ASSPSERSYNEQF

J: TRBJ2-1
V: TRBV4-3
CDR3: ASSQMRGYNEQF

J: TRBJ1-2
V: TRBV24-1
CDR3: ATSDSRGGSYGYT